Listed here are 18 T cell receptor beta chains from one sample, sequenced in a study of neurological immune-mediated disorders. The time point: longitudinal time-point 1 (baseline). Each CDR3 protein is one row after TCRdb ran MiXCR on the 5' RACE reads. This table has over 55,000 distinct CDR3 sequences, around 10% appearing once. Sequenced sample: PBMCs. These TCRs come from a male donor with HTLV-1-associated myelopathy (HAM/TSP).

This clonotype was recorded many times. The CDR3 spells CASSQDWRGAATDTQYF. CDR3 bases: TGTGCCAGCAGCCAAGATTGGCGGGGGGCCGCCACAGATACGCAGTATTTT. The V and J genes are TRBV3-1 and TRBJ2-3; TRBD2 matches 8 bases. Germline values: CDR1 LGHDT, CDR2 YNNKEL (reference sequence). J gave up 2 bases and V 0 bases, and 7 bases lay outside the gene matches. The CDR3 runs 17 residues.

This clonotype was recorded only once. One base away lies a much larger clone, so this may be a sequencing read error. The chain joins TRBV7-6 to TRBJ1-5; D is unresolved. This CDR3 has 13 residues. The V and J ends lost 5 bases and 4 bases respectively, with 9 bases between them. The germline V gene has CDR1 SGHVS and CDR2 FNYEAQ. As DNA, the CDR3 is TGTGCCAGCAGCCTCACGCCGAATCAGCCCCAGCATTTT. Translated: CASSLTPNQPQHF.

Written as DNA, the CDR3 is TGTGCCAGCAGGGGACAGGGGAGATACACTGAAGCTTTCTTT. This sequence encodes CASRGQGRYTEAFF. The chain is built from TRBV12-3 or TRBV12-4 and TRBJ1-1; TRBD1 aligns across 10 bases. This CDR3 is 14 amino acids long. V dropped 6 bases and J dropped 3; count of bases not matched to a gene: 4.

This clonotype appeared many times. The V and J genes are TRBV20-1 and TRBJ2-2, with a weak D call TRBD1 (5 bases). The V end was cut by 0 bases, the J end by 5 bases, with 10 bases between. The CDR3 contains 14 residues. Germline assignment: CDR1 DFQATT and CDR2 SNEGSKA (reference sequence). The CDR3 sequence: CSARDRGNTGELFF. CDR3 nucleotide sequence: TGCAGTGCTAGAGATAGGGGAAATACCGGGGAGCTGTTTTTT.

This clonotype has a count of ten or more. The CDR3 region has the DNA TGCAGTGCTACCCTCGCCAGGGGGCCTGCGGATGAGCAGTTCTTC. Translation: CSATLARGPADEQFF. The chain has TRBV20-1 and TRBJ2-1, with 8 positions matching TRBD1. The CDR3 totals 15 residues. CDR1 DFQATT and CDR2 SNEGSKA come from the germline V gene (reference sequence). The ends lost 4 bases at V and 8 bases at J; junction bases unmatched: 13.

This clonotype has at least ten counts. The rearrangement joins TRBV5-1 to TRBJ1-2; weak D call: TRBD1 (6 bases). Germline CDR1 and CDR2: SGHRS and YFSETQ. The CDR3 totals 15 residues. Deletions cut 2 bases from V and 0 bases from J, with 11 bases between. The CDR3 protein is CASSLLTGANYGYTF. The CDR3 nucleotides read TGCGCCAGCAGCTTACTGACAGGAGCTAACTATGGCTACACCTTC.

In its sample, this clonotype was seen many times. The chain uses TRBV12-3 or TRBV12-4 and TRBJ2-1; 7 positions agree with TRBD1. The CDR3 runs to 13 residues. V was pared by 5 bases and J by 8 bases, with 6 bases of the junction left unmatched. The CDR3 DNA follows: TGTGCCAGCAGTCCGACAGGGTGGCATGAGCAGTTCTTC. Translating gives CASSPTGWHEQFF.

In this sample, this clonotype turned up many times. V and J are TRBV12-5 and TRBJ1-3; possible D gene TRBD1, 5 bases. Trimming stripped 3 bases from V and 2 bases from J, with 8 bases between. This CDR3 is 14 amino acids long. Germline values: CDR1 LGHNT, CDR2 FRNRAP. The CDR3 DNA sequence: TGTGCTAGTGGTTTTGCGGGGGCTGGAAACACCATATATTTT. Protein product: CASGFAGAGNTIYF.

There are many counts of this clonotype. CDR3 protein: CSVEDRAGPVDTQYF. The DNA for the CDR3 is TGCAGCGTTGAAGATAGAGCAGGCCCGGTAGATACGCAGTATTTT. The chain recombines TRBV29-1 with TRBJ2-3, with D uncertain. Germline assignment: CDR1 SQVTM and CDR2 ANQGSEA. V was shortened by 0 bases and J by 5 bases, with 15 bases between the two germline ends. There are 15 residues in the CDR3.

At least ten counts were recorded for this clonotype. The CDR3 sequence: CASSLRDRVSPLHF. The CDR3 nucleotides are TGTGCCAGCAGCCTCCGGGACAGGGTTTCACCCCTCCACTTT. The V gene is TRBV3-1, the J gene TRBJ1-6, with 9 bases aligning to TRBD1. After removal of 4 bases from V and 9 bases from J, the junction contained 4 bases not matched to a gene. CDR3 length: 14 amino acids. Germline loops: CDR1 LGHDT, CDR2 YNNKEL (reference sequence).

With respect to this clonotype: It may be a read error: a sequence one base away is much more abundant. The CDR3 coding sequence is TGTGCCAGCACCCGTTTGGCCAGCCAAGAGATCCAGTACTTC. This codes for CASTRLASQEIQYF. The V gene is TRBV12-3 or TRBV12-4, the J gene TRBJ2-5; D unclear. The CDR3 has 14 residues.

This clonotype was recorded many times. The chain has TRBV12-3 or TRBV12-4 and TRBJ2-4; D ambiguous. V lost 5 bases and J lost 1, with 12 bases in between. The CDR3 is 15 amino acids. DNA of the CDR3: TGTGCCAGCAGTCCACCATTGGTGGCCAAAAACATTCAGTACTTC. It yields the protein CASSPPLVAKNIQYF.

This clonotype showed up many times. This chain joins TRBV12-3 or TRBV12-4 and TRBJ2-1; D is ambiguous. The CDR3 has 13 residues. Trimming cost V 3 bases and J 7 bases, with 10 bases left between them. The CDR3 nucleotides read TGTGCCAGCAGTTTGGGCAGGTCTAATGAGCAGTTCTTC. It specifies CASSLGRSNEQFF.

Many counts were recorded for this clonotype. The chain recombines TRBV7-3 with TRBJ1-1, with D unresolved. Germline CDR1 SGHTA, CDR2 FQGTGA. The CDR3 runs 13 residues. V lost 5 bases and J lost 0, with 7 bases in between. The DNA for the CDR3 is TGTGCCAGCAGCCCCCGGTTGAACACTGAAGCTTTCTTT. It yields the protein CASSPRLNTEAFF.

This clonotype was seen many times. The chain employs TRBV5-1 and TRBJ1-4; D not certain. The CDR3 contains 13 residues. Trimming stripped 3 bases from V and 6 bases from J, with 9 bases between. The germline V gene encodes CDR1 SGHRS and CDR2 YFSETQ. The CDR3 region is CASSSTGYEKLFF. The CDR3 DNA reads TGCGCCAGCAGCTCGACGGGGTATGAAAAACTGTTTTTT.

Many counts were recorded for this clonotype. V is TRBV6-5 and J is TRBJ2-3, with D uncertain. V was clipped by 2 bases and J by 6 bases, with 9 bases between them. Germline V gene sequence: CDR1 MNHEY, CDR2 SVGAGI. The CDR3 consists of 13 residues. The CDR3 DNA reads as TGTGCCAGCAGTTACACTCTCTTGGATACGCAGTATTTT. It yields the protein CASSYTLLDTQYF.

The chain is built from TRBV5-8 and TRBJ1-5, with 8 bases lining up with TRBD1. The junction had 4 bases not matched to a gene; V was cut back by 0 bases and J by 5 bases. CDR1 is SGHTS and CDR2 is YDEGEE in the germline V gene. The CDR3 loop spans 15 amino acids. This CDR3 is CASSLGRGPYQPQHF. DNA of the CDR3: TGTGCCAGCAGCTTGGGCAGGGGGCCGTATCAGCCCCAGCATTTT.

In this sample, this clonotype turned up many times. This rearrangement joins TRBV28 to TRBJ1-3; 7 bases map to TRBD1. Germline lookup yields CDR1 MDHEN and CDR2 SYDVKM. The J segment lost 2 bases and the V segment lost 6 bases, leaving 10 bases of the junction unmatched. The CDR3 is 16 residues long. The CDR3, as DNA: TGTGCCAGCAGCTCCCACGGGACAGAAGCTGGAAACACCATATATTTT. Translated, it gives CASSSHGTEAGNTIYF.